The rows below give T cell receptor beta chains drawn from one sample of a study of T cell responses to AZD1222 COVID-19 vaccine. Assay used: immunoSEQ multiplex PCR; TCRdb lists only in-frame clones, some missing. This sample carries tens of thousands of clones, 88% of them seen once, and the ten largest clones take about 12%. The source material was peripheral blood, sampled 28 days after the second AZD1222 dose. The receptors stem from an adult who received the AZD1222 COVID-19 vaccine. Both conserved end residues are trimmed from each CDR3. Each record gives: V gene, CDR3 protein.

v_gene: TRBV6-5; CDR3aa: ASSPGGLGETQY
v_gene: TRBV27; CDR3aa: ASSLSWGGTGYT
v_gene: TRBV7-2; CDR3aa: ASTLSRGSNQPQH
v_gene: TRBV27; CDR3aa: ASSTRTRLGDTQY
v_gene: TRBV19; CDR3aa: ASSIDWDREDGYT
v_gene: TRBV9; CDR3aa: ASSVEGQGTGNTIY
v_gene: TRBV2; CDR3aa: ASRWGGDAEAF
v_gene: TRBV4-3; CDR3aa: ASSQEDRDTEAF
v_gene: TRBV3-1/TRBV3-2; CDR3aa: ASSQMAAGGGETQY
v_gene: TRBV5-6; CDR3aa: ASSLGHLGTEAF
v_gene: TRBV4-3; CDR3aa: ASSQDWQGAGGNQPQH
v_gene: TRBV4-3; CDR3aa: ASSQVHALFAEAF
v_gene: TRBV3-1/TRBV3-2; CDR3aa: ASSQDYRLAGGYQETQY
v_gene: TRBV4-1; CDR3aa: ASSLGQGFLSNQPQH
v_gene: TRBV2; CDR3aa: ASSVKGGHGYT